The next 4 T cell receptor beta chains were all read from a single sample in a study of vaccination effects on CD4 cells after COVID-19. Antigens of these TCRs are unknown. Prior to sequencing, the ViraFEST assay stimulated PBMC with viral peptide pools, which expanded the antigen-specific CD4+ T cells. Cultured cells yielded isolated CD4+ T cells after approximately nine days. Each participant was given two doses of one vaccine (BNT162b2 or mRNA-1273). Method: immunoSEQ multiplex PCR; TCRdb's copy keeps in-frame clones and lacks some. The table records roughly 70,000 clones, around 70% of them present only once. The source was CD4+ T cells from PBMCs cultured with HCoV-229E spike peptides, collected after COVID-19 vaccination. The receptors here all came from a human donor who received a COVID-19 vaccine.

This clone was picked up a small number of times. The chain is built from TRBV2 and TRBJ1-4, with 7 bases matching TRBD1. With V trimmed by 7 bases and J by 5 bases, 4 bases remained unmatched. The CDR3 is made up of 13 amino acids. Per germline, CDR1 SNHLY and CDR2 FYNNEI. CDR3 amino acids: CASIDRENEKLFF. As DNA, the CDR3 is TGTGCCAGCATTGACAGGGAAAATGAAAAACTGTTTTTT.

The chain employs TRBV6-5 and TRBJ2-7; tentatively, D is TRBD1 (5 bases). This CDR3 has 13 amino acids. V was trimmed by 7 bases and J by 3 bases, leaving 13 bases between them. Germline-derived CDR1 and CDR2 are MNHEY and SVGAGI. CDR3 nucleotide sequence: TGTGCCAGCACCGCAGGGTTCTACTACGAGCAGTACGTC. Translation gives CASTAGFYYEQYV.

The chain is built from TRBV7-3 and TRBJ1-5; D is uncertain. Looked up from germline, CDR1 is SGHTA and CDR2 is FQGTGA. There are 16 residues in the CDR3. Trimming stripped 3 bases from V and 0 bases from J, with 12 bases between. The CDR3: CASSFRGHYSNQPQHF. The CDR3 nucleotides are TGTGCCAGCAGCTTCCGGGGTCACTATAGCAATCAGCCCCAGCATTTT.

V usage is TRBV2 and J usage is TRBJ2-1, with 7 nucleotides matching TRBD1. CDR1 is SNHLY and CDR2 is FYNNEI in the germline V gene. After removal of 6 bases from V and 8 bases from J, the junction contained 13 bases not matched to a gene. CDR3 size: 15 residues. CDR3 loop: CASRARQGSNHEQFF. The DNA for the CDR3 is TGTGCCAGCAGAGCCAGACAGGGTAGTAACCATGAGCAGTTCTTC.